Listed below are T cell receptor beta chains from one sample, sequenced in a study of T-cell memory formation after mild COVID-19. One entry per CDR3 protein, called by TCRdb with MiXCR from the 5' RACE reads. Found here are 350,000 to 400,000 distinct CDR3 sequences, 20% to 25% of them singletons; the top ten hold approximately 12%. The sequenced sample consisted of PBMCs or a T cell subset sorted from them (not recorded which). The source of these receptors is an adult woman who had mild COVID-19 (a few samples of this study predate the infection). Cell type and time point are not known. The CDR3 runs from the conserved cysteine through the conserved F or W. A D gene is named only where the DNA matches it firmly. Clone size is shown for a subset of rows, as once, few, many or a class of expanded clone.

size	V	J	D	DNA	CDR3
.	TRBV20-1	TRBJ1-5	.	TGCAGTGCTAGATCCGCAGGGGTTTATAGCAATCAGCCCCAGCATTTT	CSARSAGVYSNQPQHF
many	TRBV4-2	TRBJ2-5	TRBD2	TGTGCCAGCAGCCAAGAGGGGACTAGCGGGGGGGTGAAGACCCAGTACTTC	CASSQEGTSGGVKTQYF
.	TRBV6-6	TRBJ1-6	TRBD1	TGTGCCAGCAGTTCGACAGGGTCGAATTCACACCTCCACTTT	CASSSTGSNSHLHF
.	TRBV10-3	TRBJ2-1	TRBD1	TGTGCCATCACGCCGAACCTCGGGACAGGGGACAATGAGCAGTTCTTC	CAITPNLGTGDNEQFF
few	TRBV5-1	TRBJ2-3	.	TGCGCCAGCAGCGCCCAGGGGCCGGATACGCAGTATTTT	CASSAQGPDTQYF
few	TRBV7-9	TRBJ2-5	TRBD1	TGTGCCAGCAGCTCCCGGGACAGCCAAAAAGAGACCCAGTACTTC	CASSSRDSQKETQYF
.	TRBV30	TRBJ2-5	TRBD2	TGTGCCTGGAGTGTACTGACTAGCGGGGGGGGAGAGACCCAGTACTTC	CAWSVLTSGGGETQYF
few	TRBV7-2	TRBJ2-3	TRBD2	TGTGCCAGCAGCTCACCCCGACTAGCGGGGGCGAACACAGATACGCAGTATTTT	CASSSPRLAGANTDTQYF
.	TRBV9	TRBJ2-2	.	TGTGCCAGCAGCGTAGCTGGGGTCACCGGGGAGCTGTTTTTT	CASSVAGVTGELFF
.	TRBV29-1	TRBJ2-7	TRBD1	TGCAGCGCCTCGGACAGGGGGCGTTACGAGCAGTACTTC	CSASDRGRYEQYF
.	TRBV10-3	TRBJ1-6	.	TGTGCCACCCTACCCTCCTATAATTCACCCCTCCACTTT	CATLPSYNSPLHF
.	TRBV12-3/TRBV12-4	TRBJ2-3	TRBD2	TGTGCCAGCAGTCCCCAGCGGGGGGGGCATACGCAGTATTTT	CASSPQRGGHTQYF
few	TRBV14	TRBJ2-3	.	TGTGCCAGCAGCCAAGGGATACGCTCAGATACGCAGTATTTT	CASSQGIRSDTQYF
few	TRBV7-9	TRBJ1-2	.	TGTGCCAGCAGCTTCCCCGACAAGCGCTATGGCTACACCTTC	CASSFPDKRYGYTF
many	TRBV7-2	TRBJ1-4	.	TGTGCCAGCAGCTTAGAGACGGGACTCCTCGGGGAAAAACTGTTTTTT	CASSLETGLLGEKLFF
many	TRBV19	TRBJ2-5	.	TGTGCCAGTACAGACCGAAAGGGGAACACGGAGACCCAGTACTTC	CASTDRKGNTETQYF
.	TRBV20-1	TRBJ2-7	.	TGCAGTGCTAGAGATTTAGGGGCAAGCTCCTACGAGCAGTACTTC	CSARDLGASSYEQYF
.	TRBV24-1	TRBJ2-3	.	TGTGCCACATCGGGACCCAGCACAGATACGCAGTATTTT	CATSGPSTDTQYF
few	TRBV5-1	TRBJ2-3	TRBD2	TGCGCCAGCGGTGCTAGCGGCCCCCCAGATACGCAGTATTTT	CASGASGPPDTQYF
few	TRBV7-3	TRBJ2-3	TRBD2	TGTGCCAGTACCTCTAGCGGGAGATCTGTCACAGATACGCAGTATTTT	CASTSSGRSVTDTQYF
.	TRBV11-1	TRBJ2-7	.	TGTGCCAGCAGCCTCGGTAGGAACCCTACGAGCAAGTACTTC	CASSLGRNPTSKYF
.	TRBV6-5	TRBJ2-5	TRBD1	TGTGCCAGCAGTTACCAGGGGACAGGGCAAGAGACCCAGTACTTC	CASSYQGTGQETQYF
.	TRBV12-3/TRBV12-4	TRBJ2-7	.	TGTGCCAGCAGCTCCCAGGGGGGTCCCAGAGGCGAGCAGTACTTC	CASSSQGGPRGEQYF
.	TRBV5-5	TRBJ1-5	.	TGTGCCAGCAGCTTGGCCTGGAGGGATCAGCCCCAGCATTTT	CASSLAWRDQPQHF
.	TRBV7-2	TRBJ1-1	TRBD1	TGTGCCAGCAGTCTAGAGCAGGGGGCTGGTGTAGCTTTCTTT	CASSLEQGAGVAFF
few	TRBV20-1	TRBJ2-7	TRBD1	TGCAGTGCTAGAGGAAAAATCGGACAGGGGACCTACGAGCAGTACTTC	CSARGKIGQGTYEQYF
.	TRBV3-1	TRBJ2-3	TRBD2	TGTGCCAGCAGCCAAGAAGGACTAGCGGGGGTAACGCAGTATTTT	CASSQEGLAGVTQYF
.	TRBV18	TRBJ2-1	TRBD1	TGTGCCAGCTCACCAGAACGCGTCCCCAGGGGACAGGGCCACAATGAGCAGTTCTTC	CASSPERVPRGQGHNEQFF
many	TRBV6-5	TRBJ2-1	TRBD2	TGTGCCAGCAGTGGAAGCGGGAGGAAAAATGAGCAGTTCTTC	CASSGSGRKNEQFF
.	TRBV5-6	TRBJ2-1	TRBD1	TGTGCCAGCAGCGCGGACAGGGAAGATGAGCAGTTCTTC	CASSADREDEQFF
.	TRBV5-1	TRBJ1-6	.	TGCGCCAGCAGCTTGGAAGGACGGTCATCACCCCTCCACTTT	CASSLEGRSSPLHF
few	TRBV20-1	TRBJ2-1	TRBD1	TGCAGTGCCAATCGGGGGGACAGGGGGCTAGGCGAGCAGTTCTTC	CSANRGDRGLGEQFF
.	TRBV24-1	TRBJ2-2	.	TGTGCCACCAGTGCGGCGGGGTCGAACACCGGGGAGCTGTTTTTT	CATSAAGSNTGELFF
once	TRBV10-3	TRBJ2-3	TRBD2	TGTGCCATCAGCCTGGGGACTAGCGGAAGCACAGATACGCAGTATTTT	CAISLGTSGSTDTQYF
few	TRBV15	TRBJ2-1	.	TGTGCCACCAGCAGGGGAGTTCAGGGGACCTACAATGAGCAGTTCTTC	CATSRGVQGTYNEQFF
few	TRBV5-1	TRBJ1-4	.	TGCGCCAGCAGCCCGCTAGGTGCAACTAATGAAAAACTGTTTTTT	CASSPLGATNEKLFF
.	TRBV6-5	TRBJ2-7	TRBD2	TGTGCCAGCAGCCAGAGGACTAGCGGGACATTTCACTACGAGCAGTACTTC	CASSQRTSGTFHYEQYF
many	TRBV12-3/TRBV12-4	TRBJ2-6	.	TGTGCCAGCAGTAAGGGACCCGGGGCCAACGTCCTGACTTTC	CASSKGPGANVLTF
.	TRBV7-6	TRBJ2-3	TRBD2	TGTGCCAGCAGCCCCCTAGCGGGGAGTTACACAGATACGCAGTATTTT	CASSPLAGSYTDTQYF
few	TRBV11-1	TRBJ1-1	.	TGTGCCAGCAGCTTTGACGACATAACGTTTGAAGCTTTCTTT	CASSFDDITFEAFF
.	TRBV3-1	TRBJ2-1	TRBD2	TGTGCCAGCAGCCTCAGCGGGAGTGTAGCCTACAATGAGCAGTTCTTC	CASSLSGSVAYNEQFF
.	TRBV11-3	TRBJ2-1	TRBD1	TGTGCCAGCAGCCCGGGGACAGGGGTCACCTACAATGAGCAGTTCTTC	CASSPGTGVTYNEQFF
.	TRBV5-1	TRBJ1-3	TRBD1	TGCGCCAGCAGCTCCCGGGACAGGGCATATGGAAACACCATATATTTT	CASSSRDRAYGNTIYF
.	TRBV5-1	TRBJ1-2	.	TGCGCCAGCAGAGAGTTCGCGGGATCTAACTATGGCTACACCTTC	CASREFAGSNYGYTF
.	TRBV20-1	TRBJ1-5	.	TGCAGTGCTTTAGACGGGGGGAATTGGGAGAATCAGCCCCAGCATTTT	CSALDGGNWENQPQHF
.	TRBV4-1	TRBJ1-2	TRBD1	TGCGCCAGCAGCCCCACGACAGGGGGGGAGTCTGGCTACACCTTC	CASSPTTGGESGYTF
few	TRBV7-9	TRBJ2-3	.	TGTGCCAGCAGCGCTAACAGCCTCCGCACAGATACGCAGTATTTT	CASSANSLRTDTQYF
few	TRBV7-6	TRBJ2-1	.	TGTGCCAGCAGCCCCTCGCCATATGGGCGGGACTCCTACAATGAGCAGTTCTTC	CASSPSPYGRDSYNEQFF
few	TRBV6-5	TRBJ1-5	.	TGTGCCAGCTCGAAAGGGAGGGGACAGCCCCAGCATTTT	CASSKGRGQPQHF
.	TRBV2	TRBJ2-5	.	TGTGCCAGCGAGGGTCATTACCAAGAGACCCAGTACTTC	CASEGHYQETQYF
.	TRBV27	TRBJ2-1	TRBD2	TGTGCCAGCAGTCGACTAGCGGCCACCTACAATGAGCAGTTATTC	CASSRLAATYNEQLF
few	TRBV5-1	TRBJ2-3	.	TGCGCCAGCAGCTTGTTTCGGGGGGCGAGGGCAGATACGCAGTATTTT	CASSLFRGARADTQYF
few	TRBV24-1	TRBJ2-1	.	TGTGCCACCAGTGAGATCTCAACCGGGGCAAGGGATGAGCAGTTCTTC	CATSEISTGARDEQFF
few	TRBV5-1	TRBJ2-1	TRBD2	TGCGCCAGCACGTGGGGGAGGGGTGAGCAGTTCTTC	CASTWGRGEQFF
.	TRBV7-2	TRBJ2-2	TRBD2	TGTGCCAGCAGCAGACTAGCAGGCGGGGAGCTGTTTTTT	CASSRLAGGELFF
.	TRBV27	TRBJ2-7	.	TGTGCCAGCAGTTCGTCATCCCATGGAGACGAGCAGTACTTC	CASSSSSHGDEQYF